This T cell receptor beta chain was identified during a study of blood T cell dynamics during melanoma immunotherapy. Study details: Metastatic melanoma patients received first-line pembrolizumab or nivolumab plus ipilimumab.

Sample time point: pre-treatment baseline. One draw preceded checkpoint blockade; another followed its first cycle at week 3. Patients with prior systemic cancer treatment, concomitant immunosuppressants, or other active malignancies were excluded. DNA loading was fixed at roughly 360 ng for all bulk PBMC samples. The data were produced by immunoSEQ multiplex PCR, yet TCRdb's version contains in-frame clones alone and is incomplete. The table has roughly 9,400 clones, 70% to 90% seen once. Germline V gene lookup returns CDR1 SGDLS and CDR2 YYNGEE. The CDR3 consists of 13 residues. V lost 0 bases, J lost 6 bases, and 10 bases lay in between.

V gene TRBV9 combines with J gene TRBJ2-7, with a weak D call TRBD1 (7 bases). The TCR comes from a human donor with melanoma. Here the sequenced sample was blood, taken from a patient treated with checkpoint blockade. The CDR3 here is CASSVGQGGEQYF. CDR3 DNA sequence: TGTGCCAGCAGCGTAGGGCAGGGGGGCGAGCAGTACTTC.